The rows below give T cell receptor beta chains drawn from one sample of a study of T cell responses to AZD1222 COVID-19 vaccine. Repertoires were generated with immunoSEQ multiplex PCR, while TCRdb's copy carries only in-frame clones and drops some. The sample includes under 150,000 clones, approximately 93% of them seen just once. The sequences come from peripheral blood, collected on day 0 of AZD1222 vaccination. The receptor set was obtained from an adult in good health. CDR3s include the opening cysteine and the closing phenylalanine or tryptophan. Fields, in order: J gene, clone size, D gene, V gene, CDR3 DNA, CDR3 protein. D genes are given only for firm matches. The size field is filled for only some rows; it gives once, few, many or a size class.

j_call: TRBJ2-1
clone_size: -
d_call: -
v_call: TRBV4-3
cdr3_nt: TGCGCCAGCAGCCAAGATTCGCGGAGCTCCTACAATGAGCAGTTCTTC
cdr3_aa: CASSQDSRSSYNEQFF

j_call: TRBJ1-3
clone_size: -
d_call: -
v_call: TRBV3-1/TRBV3-2
cdr3_nt: TGTGCCAGCAGCCAAGAAACTGGAAACACCATATATTTT
cdr3_aa: CASSQETGNTIYF

j_call: TRBJ1-2
clone_size: -
d_call: -
v_call: TRBV28
cdr3_nt: TGTGCCAGCAGCAGGGACGGGAACTATGGCTACACCTTC
cdr3_aa: CASSRDGNYGYTF

j_call: TRBJ1-5
clone_size: -
d_call: TRBD1
v_call: TRBV15
cdr3_nt: TGTGCCACCAGCAGAGCCCCGGGACAGGGGAATCAGCCCCAGCATTTT
cdr3_aa: CATSRAPGQGNQPQHF

j_call: TRBJ2-3
clone_size: -
d_call: -
v_call: TRBV10-1
cdr3_nt: TGCGCCAGCAGTGATCCCCGGGGGCGTGATACGCAGTATTTT
cdr3_aa: CASSDPRGRDTQYF

j_call: TRBJ1-2
clone_size: -
d_call: -
v_call: TRBV7-9
cdr3_nt: TGTGCCAGCGGCACCTCTATGGGCTACACCTTC
cdr3_aa: CASGTSMGYTF

j_call: TRBJ2-5
clone_size: -
d_call: -
v_call: TRBV6-5
cdr3_nt: TGTGCCAGCAGTTACTCCGGGACTGGGAGGGAGACCCAGTACTTC
cdr3_aa: CASSYSGTGRETQYF

j_call: TRBJ2-1
clone_size: -
d_call: TRBD2
v_call: TRBV28
cdr3_nt: TGTGCCATCGCTAGCGGGAGTCGGAATGAGCAGTTCTTC
cdr3_aa: CAIASGSRNEQFF

j_call: TRBJ2-1
clone_size: -
d_call: TRBD2
v_call: TRBV7-3
cdr3_nt: TGTGCCAGCAGCTTAGCTAGCGGGCCTTACAATGAGCAGTTCTTC
cdr3_aa: CASSLASGPYNEQFF

j_call: TRBJ1-1
clone_size: -
d_call: -
v_call: TRBV28
cdr3_nt: TGTGCCAGCAGTCTCCCTGACGGGGGGAACACTGAAGCTTTCTTT
cdr3_aa: CASSLPDGGNTEAFF

j_call: TRBJ1-1
clone_size: -
d_call: -
v_call: TRBV7-2
cdr3_nt: TGTGCCAGCAGAGTCATGAGTAAGACTGAAGCTTTCTTT
cdr3_aa: CASRVMSKTEAFF

j_call: TRBJ2-3
clone_size: once
d_call: -
v_call: TRBV19
cdr3_nt: TGTGCCAGTAGTATACAGGGCACAGATACGCAGTATTTT
cdr3_aa: CASSIQGTDTQYF

j_call: TRBJ2-7
clone_size: -
d_call: TRBD1
v_call: TRBV28
cdr3_nt: TGTGCCAGCAGCAATACCCCAGGGGGTCCTTACGAGCAGTACTTC
cdr3_aa: CASSNTPGGPYEQYF

j_call: TRBJ2-2
clone_size: -
d_call: -
v_call: TRBV24-1
cdr3_nt: TGTGCCACCAGTCCGGTTACGAATACCGGGGAGCTGTTTTTT
cdr3_aa: CATSPVTNTGELFF

j_call: TRBJ2-5
clone_size: -
d_call: -
v_call: TRBV28
cdr3_nt: TGTGCCAGCAGGACAGGGGAGGGAGAGACCCAGTACTTC
cdr3_aa: CASRTGEGETQYF

j_call: TRBJ1-1
clone_size: few
d_call: -
v_call: TRBV6-2/TRBV6-3
cdr3_nt: TGTGCCAGCAGTTTGACACCGAACACTGAAGCTTTCTTT
cdr3_aa: CASSLTPNTEAFF

j_call: TRBJ1-6
clone_size: -
d_call: -
v_call: TRBV27
cdr3_nt: TGTGCCAGCAGTTTCTCCGGGGCCGCCTATAATTCACCCCTCCACTTT
cdr3_aa: CASSFSGAAYNSPLHF

j_call: TRBJ2-1
clone_size: -
d_call: TRBD1
v_call: TRBV12-5
cdr3_nt: TGTGCTAGTGGTTTGAAAGACGGGACAGGGACCTACAATGAGCAGTTCTTC
cdr3_aa: CASGLKDGTGTYNEQFF

j_call: TRBJ1-3
clone_size: -
d_call: -
v_call: TRBV19
cdr3_nt: TGTGCCAGTACTTACAGGGTCTCTGGAAACACCATATATTTT
cdr3_aa: CASTYRVSGNTIYF

j_call: TRBJ1-5
clone_size: once
d_call: -
v_call: TRBV28
cdr3_nt: TGTGCCAGCAGATTGGCCGGGCAGCCCCAGCATTTT
cdr3_aa: CASRLAGQPQHF

j_call: TRBJ2-3
clone_size: -
d_call: TRBD1
v_call: TRBV19
cdr3_nt: TGTGCCACCACACAGGGGCCTTTCACAGATACGCAGTATTTT
cdr3_aa: CATTQGPFTDTQYF

j_call: TRBJ1-1
clone_size: -
d_call: -
v_call: TRBV28
cdr3_nt: TGTGCCAGCAGCCCCCCGTGGAACACTGAAGCTTTCTTT
cdr3_aa: CASSPPWNTEAFF